Listed below are T cell receptor beta chains from one sample, sequenced in a study of control samples from healthy donors and cancer patients. Method: immunoSEQ multiplex PCR; TCRdb's copy keeps in-frame clones and lacks some. The table records 100,000 or so clones, roughly 80% of them present only once. Specimen: blood. All receptors come from a woman in her 50s in good health. The CDR3 runs from the conserved cysteine through the conserved F or W. Fields, in order: J gene, V gene, clone size, D gene, CDR3 DNA, CDR3 protein. D genes are given only for firm matches. Only some rows state a clone size, as once, few, many or a class for expanded clones.

J: TRBJ2-4
V: TRBV6-5
size: NA
D: TRBD1
DNA: TGTGCCAGCAGTTCCGGACAGGGGCGCATTCAGTACTTC
CDR3: CASSSGQGRIQYF

J: TRBJ2-3
V: TRBV6-1
size: NA
D: TRBD2
DNA: TGTGCCAGCAGTGAAAACACAGCGGGGGGCACAGATACGCAGTATTTT
CDR3: CASSENTAGGTDTQYF

J: TRBJ1-1
V: TRBV25-1
size: NA
D: NA
DNA: TGTGCCAGCAGTGTACAGGGAAAGAACACTGAAGCTTTCTTT
CDR3: CASSVQGKNTEAFF

J: TRBJ2-3
V: TRBV19
size: few
D: NA
DNA: TGTGCCAGTAGTATGGGGCCCCCCACAGATACGCAGTATTTT
CDR3: CASSMGPPTDTQYF

J: TRBJ2-2
V: TRBV6-2/TRBV6-3
size: NA
D: TRBD1
DNA: TGTGCCAGCAGTTACTTAGGGACAGGGATCACCGGGGAGCTGTTTTTT
CDR3: CASSYLGTGITGELFF

J: TRBJ2-1
V: TRBV11-1
size: once
D: TRBD2
DNA: TGTGCCAGCAGCTCGACTAGCGGGGACTCCTACAATGAGCAGTTCTTC
CDR3: CASSSTSGDSYNEQFF

J: TRBJ1-4
V: TRBV5-1
size: NA
D: TRBD1
DNA: TGCGCCAGCAGCGTTGACGGGACAGGGGGCGAAAAACTGTTTTTT
CDR3: CASSVDGTGGEKLFF

J: TRBJ2-1
V: TRBV7-9
size: NA
D: TRBD1
DNA: TGTGCCAGCAGCTTAGGAGGGTGGGGACAGTACAATGAGCAGTTCTTC
CDR3: CASSLGGWGQYNEQFF

J: TRBJ1-1
V: TRBV7-3
size: few
D: TRBD1
DNA: TGTGCCAGCAGCGTCGCCCGGGACAGTGAAGCTTTCTTT
CDR3: CASSVARDSEAFF

J: TRBJ1-1
V: TRBV9
size: NA
D: NA
DNA: TGTGCCAGCAGCGTTGCTCCAGGGACCACTGAAGCTTTCTTT
CDR3: CASSVAPGTTEAFF

J: TRBJ2-1
V: TRBV6-2/TRBV6-3
size: NA
D: NA
DNA: TGTGCCAGCAGCGACCTGGGGAGATACAATGAGCAGTTCTTC
CDR3: CASSDLGRYNEQFF

J: TRBJ2-1
V: TRBV19
size: NA
D: NA
DNA: TGTGCCAGTAGGTTAGGGGGAAACTACAATGAGCAGTTCTTC
CDR3: CASRLGGNYNEQFF

J: TRBJ1-2
V: TRBV3-1/TRBV3-2
size: NA
D: NA
DNA: TGTGCCAGCAGGAAGGCCGGGGGACGGGATAGCTATGGCTACACCTTC
CDR3: CASRKAGGRDSYGYTF

J: TRBJ1-3
V: TRBV2
size: NA
D: TRBD1
DNA: TGTGCCAGCAGTGAAGCGGGGACAGGGTTCTCTGGAAACACCATATATTTT
CDR3: CASSEAGTGFSGNTIYF

J: TRBJ2-2
V: TRBV12-5
size: NA
D: TRBD2
DNA: TGTGCTAGTGGTTGGGGACTCGCGGGGGGGAACACCGGGGAGCTGTTTTTT
CDR3: CASGWGLAGGNTGELFF

J: TRBJ2-5
V: TRBV7-6
size: once
D: TRBD2
DNA: TGTGCCAGCAGCTTAGCGCCAGCTAGCGGGGGTATGGAGACCCAGTACTTC
CDR3: CASSLAPASGGMETQYF

J: TRBJ2-1
V: TRBV4-3
size: few
D: NA
DNA: TGCGCCAGCAGCCAAGAGTTGGGGGACTCCTACAATGAGCAGTTCTTC
CDR3: CASSQELGDSYNEQFF

J: TRBJ1-4
V: TRBV9
size: once
D: TRBD1
DNA: TGTGCCAGCAGCGGATCGACAGGGGTGACTGAAAAACTGTTTTTT
CDR3: CASSGSTGVTEKLFF

J: TRBJ2-1
V: TRBV19
size: NA
D: NA
DNA: TGTGCCAGTAGTATTAGCGGTGGAGGGTACAATGAGCAGTTCTTC
CDR3: CASSISGGGYNEQFF

J: TRBJ2-1
V: TRBV9
size: once
D: TRBD2
DNA: TGTGCCAGCAGCGTAGGCCACCTAGCGGGGGGGGGATATGAGCAGTTCTTC
CDR3: CASSVGHLAGGGYEQFF

J: TRBJ2-3
V: TRBV5-4
size: NA
D: NA
DNA: TGTGCCAGCAGCTTGGAGGGTTTTTCCGCAGATACGCAGTATTTT
CDR3: CASSLEGFSADTQYF

J: TRBJ1-6
V: TRBV10-3
size: once
D: NA
DNA: TGTGCCATCAGTGAGTCGATCGGAAAAGGTTCACCCCTCCACTTT
CDR3: CAISESIGKGSPLHF

J: TRBJ2-3
V: TRBV27
size: NA
D: NA
DNA: TGTGCCAGCAGTTTAAACAGGCCCACAGATACGCAGTATTTT
CDR3: CASSLNRPTDTQYF

J: TRBJ1-5
V: TRBV19
size: NA
D: NA
DNA: TGTGCCAGTAGGGCTCTGTTGGGGGGCGCACAGCCCCAGCATTTT
CDR3: CASRALLGGAQPQHF

J: TRBJ1-2
V: TRBV12-3/TRBV12-4
size: once
D: NA
DNA: TGTGCCAGCAGTTTAACAGGGAATCGCGGCTACACCTTC
CDR3: CASSLTGNRGYTF

J: TRBJ1-2
V: TRBV12-3/TRBV12-4
size: NA
D: TRBD1
DNA: TGTGCCAGCTCAGGACAGGGCTTTCATGGCTACACCTTC
CDR3: CASSGQGFHGYTF

J: TRBJ1-2
V: TRBV28
size: NA
D: NA
DNA: TGTGCCAGCAGTCCCCCTGGCTACACCTTC
CDR3: CASSPPGYTF

J: TRBJ1-2
V: TRBV11-2
size: NA
D: NA
DNA: TGTGCCAGCAGCTTAGGTTATGGCTACACCTTC
CDR3: CASSLGYGYTF

J: TRBJ1-2
V: TRBV27
size: NA
D: TRBD1
DNA: TGTGCCCGGCCGCCCTGGACAGGGGCTGGCTACACCTTC
CDR3: CARPPWTGAGYTF

J: TRBJ2-2
V: TRBV19
size: NA
D: TRBD2
DNA: TGTGCCAGTAGTGGGAAGCGGGAGGTAAACACCGGGGAGCTGTTTTTT
CDR3: CASSGKREVNTGELFF

J: TRBJ2-5
V: TRBV5-4
size: NA
D: NA
DNA: TGTGCCAGCAGTCAGACAGGGAGGGGACATGGGACCCAGTACTTC
CDR3: CASSQTGRGHGTQYF

J: TRBJ2-1
V: TRBV7-6
size: NA
D: NA
DNA: TGTGCCAGCAGCACAGACAGAAACAATGAGCAGTTCTTC
CDR3: CASSTDRNNEQFF

J: TRBJ1-5
V: TRBV27
size: NA
D: TRBD1
DNA: TGTGCCAGCAGTTCCGGGACAGGGGCGTTGGGACAGCCCCAGCATTTT
CDR3: CASSSGTGALGQPQHF

J: TRBJ1-4
V: TRBV10-3
size: NA
D: NA
DNA: TGTGCCATCAGCCGGGACTGGGCTAATGAAAAACTGTTTTTT
CDR3: CAISRDWANEKLFF

J: TRBJ2-1
V: TRBV20-1
size: NA
D: NA
DNA: TGCAGTGCTAGACCATACAATGAGCAGTTCTTC
CDR3: CSARPYNEQFF

J: TRBJ2-7
V: TRBV5-1
size: few
D: TRBD2
DNA: TGCGCCAGCAGCTTGGCCGCAATTAGCGGGGCCTACGAGCAGTACTTC
CDR3: CASSLAAISGAYEQYF

J: TRBJ2-1
V: TRBV14
size: NA
D: NA
DNA: TGTGCCAGCCAGGGGGGCAGCTCCTACAATGAGCAGTTCTTC
CDR3: CASQGGSSYNEQFF

J: TRBJ2-7
V: TRBV2
size: NA
D: NA
DNA: TGTGCCAGCATTAGCGAGTTCTACGAGCAGTACTTC
CDR3: CASISEFYEQYF

J: TRBJ1-1
V: TRBV7-2
size: NA
D: TRBD1
DNA: TGTGCCAGCAGCCACCCACAGGGGGCGATGGGAGCTTTCTTT
CDR3: CASSHPQGAMGAFF

J: TRBJ1-2
V: TRBV7-6
size: NA
D: TRBD1
DNA: TGTGCCAGCAGCTCCAGGACAGGGATTAGCTATGGCTACACCTTC
CDR3: CASSSRTGISYGYTF

J: TRBJ1-1
V: TRBV18
size: NA
D: TRBD1
DNA: TGTGCCAGCTCACCCCGACAGGGCGGAGTGAACACTGAAGCTTTCTTT
CDR3: CASSPRQGGVNTEAFF

J: TRBJ1-1
V: TRBV25-1
size: NA
D: NA
DNA: TGTGCCAGCAGTGCCCAGGGAGTTGCTGAAGCTTTCTTT
CDR3: CASSAQGVAEAFF

J: TRBJ1-1
V: TRBV29-1
size: NA
D: NA
DNA: TGCAGCGTTGTACCCGGAGACACTGAAGCTTTCTTT
CDR3: CSVVPGDTEAFF

J: TRBJ1-1
V: TRBV12-3/TRBV12-4
size: NA
D: NA
DNA: TGTGCCAGCAGCCGAAGGGACTTTGAAGCTTTCTTT
CDR3: CASSRRDFEAFF

J: TRBJ1-6
V: TRBV12-3/TRBV12-4
size: once
D: NA
DNA: TGTGCCAGCAGCCCACAGGGAGCCCTCCCCCTCCACTTT
CDR3: CASSPQGALPLHF

J: TRBJ1-2
V: TRBV7-2
size: NA
D: NA
DNA: TGTGCCAGCAGCTTAGGAGGCAGGGATCGGGGCTACACCTTC
CDR3: CASSLGGRDRGYTF

J: TRBJ2-6
V: TRBV6-4
size: medium-sized
D: NA
DNA: TGTGCCAGCAGTGAGGGCTCTGGGGCCAACGTCCTGACTTTC
CDR3: CASSEGSGANVLTF

J: TRBJ1-4
V: TRBV7-9
size: NA
D: NA
DNA: TGTGCCAGCAGCTTAGTTTCGGGGACTACTAATGAAAAACTGTTTTTT
CDR3: CASSLVSGTTNEKLFF

J: TRBJ2-3
V: TRBV6-2/TRBV6-3
size: NA
D: NA
DNA: TGTGCCAGCAGTTACTCCCGCCCGAGGGCAGATACGCAGTATTTT
CDR3: CASSYSRPRADTQYF

J: TRBJ2-7
V: TRBV7-2
size: NA
D: NA
DNA: TGTGCCAGCAGCTTATTCCCGGAACAGACCTACGAGCAGTACTTC
CDR3: CASSLFPEQTYEQYF

J: TRBJ2-7
V: TRBV15
size: NA
D: NA
DNA: TGTGCCACCAGCAGAGACGCAGGGTACGAGCAGTACTTC
CDR3: CATSRDAGYEQYF